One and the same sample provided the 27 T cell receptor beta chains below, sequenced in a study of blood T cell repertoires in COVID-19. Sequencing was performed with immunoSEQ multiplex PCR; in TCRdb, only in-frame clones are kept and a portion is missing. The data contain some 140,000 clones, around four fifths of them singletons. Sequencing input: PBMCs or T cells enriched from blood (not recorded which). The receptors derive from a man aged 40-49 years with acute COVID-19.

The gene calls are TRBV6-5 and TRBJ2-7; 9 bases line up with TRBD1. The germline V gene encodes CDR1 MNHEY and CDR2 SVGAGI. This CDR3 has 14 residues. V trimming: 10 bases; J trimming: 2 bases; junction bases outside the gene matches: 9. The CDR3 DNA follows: TGTGCCATCTCCGGACAGGGGAGTCCCTACGAGCAGTACTTC. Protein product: CAISGQGSPYEQYF.

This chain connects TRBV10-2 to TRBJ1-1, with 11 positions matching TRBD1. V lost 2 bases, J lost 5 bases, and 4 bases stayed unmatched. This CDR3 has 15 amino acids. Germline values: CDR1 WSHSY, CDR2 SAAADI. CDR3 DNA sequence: TGCGCCAGCAGTGAGGCCGGGACAGGGGGGACTGAAGCTTTCTTT. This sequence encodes CASSEAGTGGTEAFF.

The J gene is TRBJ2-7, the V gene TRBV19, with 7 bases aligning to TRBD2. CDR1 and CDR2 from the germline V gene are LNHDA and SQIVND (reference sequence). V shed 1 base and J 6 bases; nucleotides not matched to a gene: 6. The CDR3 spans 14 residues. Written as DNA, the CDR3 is TGTGCCAGTAGTATAGCCCAGCGGGGAGTCGAGCAGTACTTC. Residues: CASSIAQRGVEQYF.

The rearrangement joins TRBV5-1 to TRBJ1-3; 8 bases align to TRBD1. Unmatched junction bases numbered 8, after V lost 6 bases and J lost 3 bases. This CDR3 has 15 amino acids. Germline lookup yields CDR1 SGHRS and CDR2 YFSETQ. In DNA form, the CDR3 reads TGCGCCAGCACCCTCTCAGGGACAGGTGGAAACACCATATATTTT. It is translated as CASTLSGTGGNTIYF.

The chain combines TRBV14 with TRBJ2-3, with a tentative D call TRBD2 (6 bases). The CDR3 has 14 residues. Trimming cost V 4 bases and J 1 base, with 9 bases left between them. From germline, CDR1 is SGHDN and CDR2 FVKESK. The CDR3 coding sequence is TGTGCCAGCAGCCCGGGACTGGGCACAGATACGCAGTATTTT. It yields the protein CASSPGLGTDTQYF.

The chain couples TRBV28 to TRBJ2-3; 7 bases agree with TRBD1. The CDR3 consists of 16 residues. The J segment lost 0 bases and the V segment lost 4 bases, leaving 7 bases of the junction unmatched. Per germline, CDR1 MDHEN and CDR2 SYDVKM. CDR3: CASSSHTGASTDTQYF. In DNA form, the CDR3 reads TGTGCCAGCAGTTCCCACACAGGGGCTAGCACAGATACGCAGTATTTT.

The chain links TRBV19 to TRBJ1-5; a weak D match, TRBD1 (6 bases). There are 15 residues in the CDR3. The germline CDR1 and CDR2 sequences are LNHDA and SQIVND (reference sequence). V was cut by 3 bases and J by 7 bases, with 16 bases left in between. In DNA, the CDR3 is TGTGCCAGTAGTATTATAGCAGGGGTAGGGCAGCCCCAGCATTTT. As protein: CASSIIAGVGQPQHF.

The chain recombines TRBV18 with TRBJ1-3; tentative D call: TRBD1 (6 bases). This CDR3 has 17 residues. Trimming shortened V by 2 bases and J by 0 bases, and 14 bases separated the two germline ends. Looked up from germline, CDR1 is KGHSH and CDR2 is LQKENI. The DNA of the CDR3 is TGTGCCAGCTCACCAATACATTGGACAGACTCTGGAAACACCATATATTTT. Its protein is CASSPIHWTDSGNTIYF.

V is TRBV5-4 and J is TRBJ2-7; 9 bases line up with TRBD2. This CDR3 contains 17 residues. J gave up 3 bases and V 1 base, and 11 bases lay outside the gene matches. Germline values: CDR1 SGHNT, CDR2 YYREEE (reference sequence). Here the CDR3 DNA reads TGTGCCAGCAGCTTGAGTAGCGGGAGCTGGAGCCTCTACGAGCAGTACTTC. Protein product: CASSLSSGSWSLYEQYF.

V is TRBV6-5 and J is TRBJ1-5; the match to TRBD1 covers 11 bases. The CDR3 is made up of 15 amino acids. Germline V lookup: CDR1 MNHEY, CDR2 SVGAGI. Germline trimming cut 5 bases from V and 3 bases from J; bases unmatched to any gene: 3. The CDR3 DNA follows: TGTGCCAGCAGTCGGACAGGGGGCTCCAATCAGCCCCAGCATTTT. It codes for CASSRTGGSNQPQHF.

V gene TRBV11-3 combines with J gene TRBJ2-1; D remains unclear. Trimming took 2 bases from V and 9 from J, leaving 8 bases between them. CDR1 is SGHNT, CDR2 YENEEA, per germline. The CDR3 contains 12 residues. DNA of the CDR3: TGTGCCAGCAGCTTAACCCCCGGTGAGCAGTTCTTC. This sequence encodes CASSLTPGEQFF.

The CDR3 nucleotides read TGTGCCAGCAGCGTAGCCGGTAGCGGGGTCACCGGGGAGCTGTTTTTT. Protein product: CASSVAGSGVTGELFF. The chain joins TRBV9 to TRBJ2-2; 8 bases align to TRBD2. The V gene end was trimmed by 0 bases and the J gene end by 4 bases; junction bases not matched to a gene: 5. The CDR3 is 16 residues long. CDR1 is SGDLS and CDR2 is YYNGEE in the germline V gene.

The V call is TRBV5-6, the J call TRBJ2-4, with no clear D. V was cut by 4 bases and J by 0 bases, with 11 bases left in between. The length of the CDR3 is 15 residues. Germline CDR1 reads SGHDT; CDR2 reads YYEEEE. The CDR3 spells CASSPWALAKNIQYF. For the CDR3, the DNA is TGTGCCAGCAGCCCTTGGGCGCTAGCCAAAAACATTCAGTACTTC. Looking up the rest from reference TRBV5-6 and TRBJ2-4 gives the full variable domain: DAGVTQSPTHLIKTRGQQVTLRCSPKSGHDTVSWYQQALGQGPQFIFQYYEEEERQRGNFPDRFSGHQFPNYSSELNVNALLLGDSALYLCASSPWALAKNIQYFGAGTRLSVL.

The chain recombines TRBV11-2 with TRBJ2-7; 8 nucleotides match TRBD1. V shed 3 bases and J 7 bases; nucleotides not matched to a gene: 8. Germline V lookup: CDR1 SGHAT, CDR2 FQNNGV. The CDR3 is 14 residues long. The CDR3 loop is CASSFRTGNREQYF. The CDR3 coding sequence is TGTGCCAGCAGCTTTCGGACAGGGAACAGGGAGCAGTACTTC.

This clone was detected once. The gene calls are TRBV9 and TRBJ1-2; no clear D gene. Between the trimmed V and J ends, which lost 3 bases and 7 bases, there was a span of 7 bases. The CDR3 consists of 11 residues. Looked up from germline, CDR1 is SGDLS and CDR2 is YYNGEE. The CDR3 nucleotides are TGTGCCAGCAGCGATAATTTTGGCTACACCTTC. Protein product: CASSDNFGYTF.

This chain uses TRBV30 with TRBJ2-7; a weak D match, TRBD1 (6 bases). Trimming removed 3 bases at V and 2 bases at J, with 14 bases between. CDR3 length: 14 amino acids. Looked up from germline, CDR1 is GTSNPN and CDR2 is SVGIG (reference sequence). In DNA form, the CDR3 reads TGTGCCTGGAGGAGAGCGGCAGGGGCCTACGAGCAGTACTTC. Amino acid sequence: CAWRRAAGAYEQYF. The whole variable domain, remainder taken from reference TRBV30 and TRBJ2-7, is SQTIHQWPATLVQPVGSPLSLECTVEGTSNPNLYWYRQAAGRGLQLLFYSVGIGQISSEVPQNLSASRPQDRQFILSSKKLLLSDSGFYLCAWRRAAGAYEQYFGPGTRLTVT.

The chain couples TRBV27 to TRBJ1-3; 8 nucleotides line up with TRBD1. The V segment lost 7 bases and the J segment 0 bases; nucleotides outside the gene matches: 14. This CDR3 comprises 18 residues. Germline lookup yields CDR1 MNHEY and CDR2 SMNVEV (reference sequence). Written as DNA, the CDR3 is TGTGCCAGCAACCCCGGACAGGGTGTGATTTTCTCTGGAAACACCATATATTTT. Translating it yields CASNPGQGVIFSGNTIYF.

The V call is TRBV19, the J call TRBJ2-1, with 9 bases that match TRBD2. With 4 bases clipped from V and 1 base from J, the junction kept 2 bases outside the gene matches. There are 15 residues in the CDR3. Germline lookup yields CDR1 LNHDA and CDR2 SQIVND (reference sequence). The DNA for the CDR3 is TGTGCCAGTAGTAACCTAGCGGGATCCTACAATGAGCAGTTCTTC. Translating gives CASSNLAGSYNEQFF.

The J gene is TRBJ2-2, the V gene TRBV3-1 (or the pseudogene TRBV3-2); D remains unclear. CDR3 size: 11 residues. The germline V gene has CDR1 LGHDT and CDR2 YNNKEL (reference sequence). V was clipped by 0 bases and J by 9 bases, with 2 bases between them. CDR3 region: CASSQDRELFF. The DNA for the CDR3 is TGTGCCAGCAGCCAAGACAGGGAGCTGTTTTTT.

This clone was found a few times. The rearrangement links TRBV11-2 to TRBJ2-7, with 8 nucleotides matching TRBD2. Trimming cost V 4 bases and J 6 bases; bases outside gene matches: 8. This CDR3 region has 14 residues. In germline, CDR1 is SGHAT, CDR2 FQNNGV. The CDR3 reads CASSSGTRILEQYF. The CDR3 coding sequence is TGTGCCAGCAGCTCCGGGACTAGGATACTCGAGCAGTACTTC.

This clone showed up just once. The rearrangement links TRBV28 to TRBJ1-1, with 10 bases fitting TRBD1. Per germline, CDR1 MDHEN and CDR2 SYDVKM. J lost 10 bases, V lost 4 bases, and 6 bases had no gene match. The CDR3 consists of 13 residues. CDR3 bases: TGTGCCAGCAGTTCTGGACAGGGGGAGGGAGCTTTCTTT. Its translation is CASSSGQGEGAFF.

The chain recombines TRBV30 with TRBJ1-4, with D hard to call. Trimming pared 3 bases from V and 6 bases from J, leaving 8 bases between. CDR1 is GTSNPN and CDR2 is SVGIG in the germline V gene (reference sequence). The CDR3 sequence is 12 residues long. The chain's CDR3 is CAWRVLDEKLFF. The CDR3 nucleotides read TGTGCCTGGAGAGTCCTAGATGAAAAACTGTTTTTT.

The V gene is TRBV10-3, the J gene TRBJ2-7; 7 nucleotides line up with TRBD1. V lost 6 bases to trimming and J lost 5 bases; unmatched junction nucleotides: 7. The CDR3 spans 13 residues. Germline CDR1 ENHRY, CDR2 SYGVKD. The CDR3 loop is CAIRTGEGHEQYF. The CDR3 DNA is TGTGCCATCAGAACAGGGGAAGGCCACGAGCAGTACTTC.

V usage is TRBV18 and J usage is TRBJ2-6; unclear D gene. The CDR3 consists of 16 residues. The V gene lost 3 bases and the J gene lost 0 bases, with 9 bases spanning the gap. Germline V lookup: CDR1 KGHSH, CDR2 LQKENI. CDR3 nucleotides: TGTGCCAGCTCACCTCTGAGTTCCTCTGGGGCCAACGTCCTGACTTTC. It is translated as CASSPLSSSGANVLTF.

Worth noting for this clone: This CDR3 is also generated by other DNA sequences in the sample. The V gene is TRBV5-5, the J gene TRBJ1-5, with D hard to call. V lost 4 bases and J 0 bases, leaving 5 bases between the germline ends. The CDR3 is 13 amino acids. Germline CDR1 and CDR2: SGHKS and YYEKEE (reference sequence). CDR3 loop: CASSLGSNQPQHF. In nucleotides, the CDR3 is TGTGCCAGCAGCCTAGGTAGCAATCAGCCCCAGCATTTT.

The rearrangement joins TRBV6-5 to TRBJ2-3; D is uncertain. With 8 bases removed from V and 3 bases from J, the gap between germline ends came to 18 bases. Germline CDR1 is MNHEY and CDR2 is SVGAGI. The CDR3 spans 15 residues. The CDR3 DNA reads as TGTGCCAGCTGCCCGGCATGGATAGCAACAGATACGCAGTATTTT. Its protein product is CASCPAWIATDTQYF.

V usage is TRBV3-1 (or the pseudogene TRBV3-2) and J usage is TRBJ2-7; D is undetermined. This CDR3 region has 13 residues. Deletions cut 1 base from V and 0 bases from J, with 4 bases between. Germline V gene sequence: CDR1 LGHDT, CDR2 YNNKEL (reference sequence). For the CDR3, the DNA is TGTGCCAGCAGCCAAGCCTTCTCCTACGAGCAGTACTTC. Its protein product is CASSQAFSYEQYF.